The text below deals with one T cell receptor beta chain. What it recognizes is unknown. This CDR3 is also generated by other DNA sequences in the sample. Sort purity for all populations was recorded as exceeding 98%. CDR1 is MGHRA and CDR2 is YSYEKL in the germline V gene. V shed 7 bases, J shed 6 bases, and the junction held 7 bases outside the gene matches. CDR3 length: 14 amino acids. This record belongs to a study of beta chain features in type 1 diabetes. Every isolated RNA sample was fully reverse transcribed, so sequencing captured expressed TCRB transcripts. Assay: immunoSEQ multiplex PCR; the TCRdb copy retains only in-frame clones and omits some. The sample has 250,000 or so clones; 14% are singletons. Study findings and constraints: The study found that naive, central memory and Treg TCRB repertoires appeared more similar in patients than in healthy donors. Among patients with Type 1 diabetes, TCRB CDR3s were moderately but significantly shorter in every one of the four CD4+ subsets.

Sequenced input: naive CD4+ T cells from blood. This sequence joins TRBV4-1 and TRBJ2-3; 10 bases match TRBD1. The TCR originated in a young man with type 1 diabetes. CDR3 sequence reads: CASNRGTGEDTQYF. In nucleotides, the CDR3 is TGCGCCAGCAACCGGGGGACAGGGGAGGATACGCAGTATTTT.